This T cell receptor (beta chain) originates from a study of CD8 T cells in ankylosing spondylitis. Study results and caveats: Both synovial fluid and blood in reactive arthritis had previously been reported to carry some motif variants.

This clonotype showed up many times. The antigen remains undetermined. MiXCR, applied by TCRdb to the 5' RACE reads, yields one record per CDR3 protein. The sample carries fewer than 250,000 distinct CDR3 sequences, more than 9% recorded once. V lost 4 bases to trimming and J lost 3 bases; unmatched junction nucleotides: 15. This CDR3 is built from 20 residues. The germline gives CDR1 ENHRY, CDR2 SYGVKD. The material sequenced was blood, either unsorted or a sorted T cell fraction (not recorded which). J is TRBJ2-3 and V is TRBV10-3; 14 bases match TRBD2. The clonotype comes from a male donor with ankylosing spondylitis or in good health (not recorded which). CDR3 DNA sequence: TGTGCCATCAGTGGCCCTTCGACTAGCGGGGGGGAAGGAAGGACAGATACGCAGTATTTT. This sequence encodes CAISGPSTSGGEGRTDTQYF.